Below are 31 T cell receptor beta chains sequenced from a single sample in a study of blood T cell repertoires in COVID-19. The method was immunoSEQ multiplex PCR; TCRdb's version includes in-frame clones alone and lacks a portion of them. The data hold around 360,000 clones, with less than 90% observed a single time. Material for sequencing was PBMCs or T cells enriched from blood (not recorded which). Receptor source: a woman aged 25 to 39 who had recovered from COVID-19.

This chain connects TRBV18 to TRBJ1-2, with D unclear. The germline V gene encodes CDR1 KGHSH and CDR2 LQKENI. Trimming removed 2 bases from V and 5 bases from J, with 6 bases in between. The CDR3 has 12 amino acids. CDR3 in amino acids: CASSPAGYGYTF. The DNA for the CDR3 is TGTGCCAGCTCACCAGCGGGGTATGGCTACACCTTC.

The gene calls are TRBV11-2 and TRBJ2-3; D possibly corresponds to TRBD1 (6 bases). The CDR3 length is 15 residues. Germline CDR1 and CDR2: SGHAT and FQNNGV. V lost 6 bases and J 4 bases, leaving 17 bases between the germline ends. The CDR3 here is CASRIRQVVADTQYF. The CDR3 bases are TGTGCCAGCAGGATCCGACAGGTTGTTGCAGATACGCAGTATTTT. The full variable domain, in which reference TRBV11-2 and TRBJ2-3 provide the parts outside the CDR3, is EAGVAQSPRYKIIEKRQSVAFWCNPISGHATLYWYQQILGQGPKLLIQFQNNGVVDDSQLPKDRFSAERLKGVDSTLKIQPAKLEDSAVYLCASRIRQVVADTQYFGPGTRLTVL.

This chain connects TRBV7-9 to TRBJ1-1; 7 bases line up with TRBD1. V trimming: 5 bases; J trimming: 0 bases; junction bases outside the gene matches: 3. CDR3 length equals 14 residues. From germline, CDR1 is SEHNR and CDR2 FQNEAQ (reference sequence). CDR3 residues: CASSPGTVNTEAFF. The DNA for the CDR3 is TGTGCCAGCAGCCCCGGGACAGTGAACACTGAAGCTTTCTTT.

The rearrangement links TRBV5-1 to TRBJ1-6; 7 nucleotides match TRBD1. Germline assignment: CDR1 SGHRS and CDR2 YFSETQ. This CDR3 contains 15 residues. With V trimmed by 0 bases and J by 8 bases, 5 bases remained unmatched. DNA of the CDR3: TGCGCCAGCAGCTTGGGAGACAGGGCGGATTCACCCCTCCACTTT. It codes for CASSLGDRADSPLHF.

This chain links TRBV5-1 with TRBJ1-5; D perhaps matches TRBD1 (5 bases). CDR3 length equals 13 residues. Trimming shortened V by 4 bases and J by 9 bases, and 14 bases separated the two germline ends. The germline CDR1 and CDR2 sequences are SGHRS and YFSETQ. CDR3 amino acids: CASSAAERGPQHF. The CDR3 nucleotides are TGCGCCAGCAGCGCGGCGGAAAGGGGGCCCCAGCATTTT.

This clone has a single count. V usage is TRBV18 and J usage is TRBJ2-7; D is possibly TRBD1 (6 bases). Trimming shortened V by 5 bases and J by 0 bases, and 8 bases separated the two germline ends. The CDR3 has 13 residues. In germline, CDR1 is KGHSH, CDR2 LQKENI. As DNA, the CDR3 is TGTGCCAGCTCAGTACAGGGCTCCTACGAGCAGTACTTC. It yields the protein CASSVQGSYEQYF.

The table lists this clone with a few counts. The CDR3: CASSQGLAGPSISEQYF. The CDR3 nucleotides are TGTGCCAGCAGCCAAGGACTAGCGGGTCCCTCGATAAGCGAGCAGTACTTC. The chain links TRBV3-1 (or the pseudogene TRBV3-2) to TRBJ2-7; 10 bases are shared with TRBD2. The J segment lost 6 bases and the V segment lost 1 base, leaving 12 bases of the junction unmatched. In germline, CDR1 is LGHDT, CDR2 YNNKEL (reference sequence). The CDR3 is 17 amino acids.

Here the CDR3 DNA reads TGTGCCACCGAAGGGGGTTGGGGCTACACCTTC. This encodes CATEGGWGYTF. The chain combines TRBV2 with TRBJ1-2; a possible D gene is TRBD1 (6 bases). CDR1 and CDR2 (germline): SNHLY, FYNNEI. The CDR3 sequence is 11 residues long. V lost 10 bases, J lost 8 bases, and 14 bases lay in between.

This clone was counted a single time. The chain carries TRBV11-3 and TRBJ2-7; a possible D gene is TRBD2 (5 bases). Germline V gene sequence: CDR1 SGHNT, CDR2 YENEEA. This CDR3 has 9 amino acids. Trimming left V 10 bases short and J 6 bases short, with 7 bases between. The CDR3 DNA is TGTGCCATAGAGGGCGAGCAGTACTTC. Translation: CAIEGEQYF.

The chain is built from TRBV5-1 and TRBJ2-1; TRBD2 aligns across 7 bases. The germline gives CDR1 SGHRS, CDR2 YFSETQ. This CDR3 has 14 amino acids. Trimming at V came to 7 bases and at J to 7 bases, leaving 11 bases not matched to a gene. Here the CDR3 reads CASGSAGEGNEQFF. DNA for the CDR3: TGCGCCAGCGGCTCGGCGGGAGAGGGTAATGAGCAGTTCTTC.

This chain joins TRBV12-2 and TRBJ2-6; TRBD1, the table's D call, lacks a check against the DNA. TRBV12-2 represents a pseudogene. This CDR3 comprises 18 residues. DNA for the CDR3: TGTGCAAGTCGCTTAGCGGGGGACAGGGGGCCCGGGGCCAACGTCCTGACTTTC. Protein sequence: CASRLAGDRGPGANVLTF.

This clone was seen just once. The V gene is TRBV6-4, the J gene TRBJ2-2; the match to TRBD1 covers 9 bases. Trimming cost V 6 bases and J 1 base; bases outside gene matches: 0. This CDR3 has 14 residues. Germline CDR1 and CDR2: MRHNA and SNTAGT. CDR3 bases: TGTGCCAGCAGGGGACAGGGGAACACCGGGGAGCTGTTTTTT. Translation gives CASRGQGNTGELFF.

The chain has TRBV5-1 and TRBJ2-1; 11 bases map to TRBD1. With 4 bases clipped from V and 7 bases from J, the junction kept 10 bases outside the gene matches. This CDR3 has 16 amino acids. Germline loops: CDR1 SGHRS, CDR2 YFSETQ. This CDR3 is CASSPSQGQGGNEQFF. The DNA for the CDR3 is TGCGCCAGCAGCCCGTCCCAGGGACAGGGGGGGAATGAGCAGTTCTTC.

Turning to this clone: Other DNA sequences in this sample translate to the same CDR3. The chain is built from TRBV7-2 and TRBJ1-3, with 9 nucleotides matching TRBD1. V shed 4 bases and J 0 bases; nucleotides not matched to a gene: 1. The CDR3 runs to 15 residues. CDR1 and CDR2 (germline): SGHTA, FQGNSA. DNA for the CDR3: TGTGCCAGCAGCTCGACAGGGGGCTCTGGAAACACCATATATTTT. The encoded protein is CASSSTGGSGNTIYF.

The V gene is TRBV7-2, the J gene TRBJ2-1; 8 nucleotides agree with TRBD1. The germline V gene encodes CDR1 SGHTA and CDR2 FQGNSA. V lost 6 bases, J lost 6 bases, and 16 bases stayed unmatched. This CDR3 spans 17 amino acids. DNA of the CDR3: TGTGCCAGCAGTCCAATGGGACGGGACAGGTCGATCAATGAGCAGTTCTTC. The encoded protein is CASSPMGRDRSINEQFF.

The chain has TRBV5-4 and TRBJ2-7; TRBD2 matches at 7 bases. CDR3 length equals 14 residues. V shed 2 bases, J shed 2 bases, and the junction held 4 bases outside the gene matches. Germline V gives CDR1 SGHNT, CDR2 YYREEE (reference sequence). CDR3 region: CASSFGGTPYEQYF. The CDR3 region has the DNA TGTGCCAGCAGCTTCGGGGGGACCCCCTACGAGCAGTACTTC.

V gene TRBV29-1 combines with J gene TRBJ2-7, with TRBD1 matching over 9 bases. V lost 6 bases and J lost 4; bases outside the gene matches: 4. The CDR3 extends over 12 amino acids. Germline CDR1 is SQVTM and CDR2 is ANQGSEA. The DNA for the CDR3 is TGCAGCGTCGTGGGACAGGGTTACGAGCAGTACTTC. Protein sequence: CSVVGQGYEQYF.

This chain joins TRBV12-2 and TRBJ1-5; the DNA was not compared with TRBD1, the D call given in the table. TRBV12-2 constitutes a pseudogene. This CDR3 is 16 amino acids long. The CDR3 loop reads CASRLANRFSNQPQHF. The CDR3 DNA reads as TGTGCAAGTCGCTTAGCGAACAGGTTCAGCAATCAGCCCCAGCATTTT.

This clone was counted only a few times. The chain carries TRBV11-2 and TRBJ2-3; possibly TRBD2 for D (5 bases). CDR1 SGHAT and CDR2 FQNNGV come from the germline V gene. The V gene lost 3 bases and the J gene lost 6 bases, with 10 bases spanning the gap. The CDR3 has 13 residues. The DNA of the CDR3 is TGTGCCAGCAGCTTCGCCGGGGAGGATACGCAGTATTTT. It specifies CASSFAGEDTQYF.

In nucleotides, the CDR3 is TGTGCCAGCAGCTTAGCCTCAACAACGAACACTGAAGCTTTCTTT. Its protein is CASSLASTTNTEAFF. The chain recombines TRBV7-6 with TRBJ1-1; no reliable D call. Looked up from germline, CDR1 is SGHVS and CDR2 is FNYEAQ. The CDR3 has 15 residues. Trimming cost V 0 bases and J 1 base, with 9 bases left between them.

This chain connects TRBV7-9 to TRBJ1-4, with no clear D. V lost 6 bases and J lost 8, with 10 bases in between. The CDR3 covers 12 residues. Germline CDR1 and CDR2: SEHNR and FQNEAQ (reference sequence). CDR3 sequence reads: CASSEGTEKLFF. DNA for the CDR3: TGTGCCAGCAGTGAGGGAACCGAAAAACTGTTTTTT.

The chain recombines TRBV10-3 with TRBJ1-1, with D unclear. V dropped 0 bases and J dropped 4 bases, with 12 bases sitting between them. This CDR3 has 15 amino acids. Germline V gives CDR1 ENHRY, CDR2 SYGVKD. Written as DNA, the CDR3 is TGTGCCATCAGTGAGTCAGGGAGGGTGGGCACTGAAGCTTTCTTT. The encoded protein is CAISESGRVGTEAFF.

This sequence joins TRBV28 and TRBJ2-1; TRBD2 agrees at 9 bases. The V segment lost 3 bases and the J segment 5 bases; nucleotides outside the gene matches: 8. This CDR3 is 16 amino acids long. CDR1 and CDR2 (germline): MDHEN, SYDVKM. The CDR3 region is CASSLVAGVLDNEQFF. The CDR3 nucleotides are TGTGCCAGCAGTTTGGTAGCGGGAGTTTTAGACAATGAGCAGTTCTTC.

This clone was detected once. V usage is TRBV5-4 and J usage is TRBJ1-2; TRBD1 matches 8 bases. Germline V gives CDR1 SGHNT, CDR2 YYREEE (reference sequence). With V trimmed by 3 bases and J by 5 bases, 3 bases remained unmatched. The CDR3 contains 13 residues. This CDR3 reads CASSSGQGYGYTF. Here the CDR3 DNA reads TGTGCCAGCAGCTCAGGACAGGGATATGGCTACACCTTC. Full variable domain (missing parts from reference TRBV5-4 and TRBJ1-2): ETGVTQSPTHLIKTRGQQVTLRCSSQSGHNTVSWYQQALGQGPQFIFQYYREEENGRGNFPPRFSGLQFPNYSSELNVNALELDDSALYLCASSSGQGYGYTFGSGTRLTVV.

V gene TRBV10-2 combines with J gene TRBJ1-5; D gene ambiguous. The V end lost 3 bases, the J end lost 3 bases, and 9 bases lay between the germline ends. The CDR3 loop spans 14 amino acids. Germline V gene lookup returns CDR1 WSHSY and CDR2 SAAADI. CDR3 sequence reads: CASSDSVFNQPQHF. CDR3 sequence (DNA): TGCGCCAGCAGTGATTCAGTTTTCAATCAGCCCCAGCATTTT.

The CDR3 loop is CASSPRLAGGIEQFF. CDR3 sequence (DNA): TGCGCCAGCAGCCCCAGACTGGCGGGGGGTATTGAGCAGTTCTTC. This rearrangement joins TRBV5-1 to TRBJ2-1; 8 bases fit TRBD2. The germline V gene encodes CDR1 SGHRS and CDR2 YFSETQ. After removal of 4 bases from V and 9 bases from J, the junction contained 12 bases not matched to a gene. The CDR3 consists of 15 residues.

In regard to this clone: The junction does not match germline at one end; this may be a read error. The gene calls are TRBV3-1 (or the pseudogene TRBV3-2) and TRBJ1-1; D is possibly TRBD1 (5 bases). The germline CDR1 and CDR2 sequences are LGHDT and YNNKEL (reference sequence). The CDR3 length is 16 residues. In DNA, the CDR3 is TGTGCCAGCAGCGAAGAGCCAGGGTTTAGGGGCACTGAAGCTTTCTTT. Protein sequence: CASSEEPGFRGTEAFF.

This chain links TRBV28 with TRBJ1-6; no clear D. V lost 3 bases and J 8 bases, leaving 11 bases between the germline ends. The CDR3 has 14 amino acids. Looked up from germline, CDR1 is MDHEN and CDR2 is SYDVKM. The CDR3 DNA is TGTGCCAGCAGTTTGGGAGGGAGGGATTCACCCCTCCACTTT. This sequence encodes CASSLGGRDSPLHF. Using reference TRBV28 and TRBJ1-6 for the parts outside the CDR3, the full variable domain is DVKVTQSSRYLVKRTGEKVFLECVQDMDHENMFWYRQDPGLGLRLIYFSYDVKMKEKGDIPEGYSVSREKKERFSLILESASTNQTSMYLCASSLGGRDSPLHFGNGTRLTVT.

The chain combines TRBV11-3 with TRBJ2-2; the D gene is possibly TRBD1 (5 bases). The CDR3 consists of 14 residues. The germline V and J ends were trimmed by 5 bases and 1 base, with 8 bases remaining between them. Looked up from germline, CDR1 is SGHNT and CDR2 is YENEEA. The CDR3 bases are TGTGCCAGCAGCCCCACAGGGAACACCGGGGAGCTGTTTTTT. Its protein is CASSPTGNTGELFF. Filled out from reference TRBV11-3 and TRBJ2-2, the complete variable domain reads EAGVVQSPRYKIIEKKQPVAFWCNPISGHNTLYWYLQNLGQGPELLIRYENEEAVDDSQLPKDRFSAERLKGVDSTLKIQPAELGDSAVYLCASSPTGNTGELFFGEGSRLTVL.

The chain links TRBV19 to TRBJ2-7; 7 positions match TRBD1. Germline V CDR1 and CDR2: LNHDA, SQIVND (reference sequence). Trimming cost V 3 bases and J 5 bases; bases outside gene matches: 7. The CDR3 consists of 14 residues. Here the CDR3 reads CASSITTGSNEQYF. In DNA, the CDR3 is TGTGCCAGTAGTATTACGACAGGGAGCAACGAGCAGTACTTC.

This clone was detected a few times. The chain is built from TRBV21-1 and TRBJ2-7; TRBD2 is taken as the D call from the table, unchecked against the DNA. TRBV21-1 is a documented pseudogene. This CDR3 is built from 17 residues. Here the CDR3 DNA reads TGTGCCAGCAGCAAGACGGGAGAGGACTGGAATTCCTACGAGCAGTACTTC. This encodes CASSKTGEDWNSYEQYF.